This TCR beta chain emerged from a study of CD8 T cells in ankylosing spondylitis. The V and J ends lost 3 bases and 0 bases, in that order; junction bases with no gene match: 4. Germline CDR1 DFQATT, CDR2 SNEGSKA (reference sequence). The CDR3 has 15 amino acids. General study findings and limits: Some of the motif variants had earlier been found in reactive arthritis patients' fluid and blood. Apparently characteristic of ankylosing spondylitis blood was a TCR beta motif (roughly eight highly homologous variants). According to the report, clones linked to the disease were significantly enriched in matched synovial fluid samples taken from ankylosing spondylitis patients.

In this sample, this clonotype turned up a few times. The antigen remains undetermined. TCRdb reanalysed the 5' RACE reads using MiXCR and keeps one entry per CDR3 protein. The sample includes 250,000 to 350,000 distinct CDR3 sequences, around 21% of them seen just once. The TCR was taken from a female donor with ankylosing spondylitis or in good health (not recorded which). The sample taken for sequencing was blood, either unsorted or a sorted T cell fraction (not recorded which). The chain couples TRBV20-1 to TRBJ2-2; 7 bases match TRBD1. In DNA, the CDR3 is TGCAGTGCTAGTGGTGGGACAGCGAACACCGGGGAGCTGTTTTTT. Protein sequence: CSASGGTANTGELFF.